The 7 T cell receptor beta chains presented below share a single source sample, sequenced in a study of human T cells and chemical hapten exposure. TCRdb reanalysed the RACE reads using MiXCR and keeps one entry per CDR3 protein. The sample lists about 42,000 distinct CDR3 sequences, 8% to 9.5% occurring once. As to time point: patch test 2, 6 weeks after DPC sensitization. The treatment is: therapeutic diphenylcyclopropenone sensitization with weekly scalp DPC. The sample was whole blood, taken in connection with sensitization to the hapten diphenylcyclopropenone (DPC). The receptors derive from a middle-aged woman with alopecia areata. Some clones in this sample may be carry-over from other donors' samples.

The chain couples TRBV6-2 or TRBV6-3 to TRBJ2-4; 11 bases are a match to TRBD2. The length of the CDR3 is 19 residues. J was trimmed by 4 bases and V by 5 bases; bases with no gene match: 16. Per germline, CDR1 MNHEY and CDR2 SVGEGT. The CDR3, as DNA: TGTGCCAGCAGTCAACGGGAATCGACTAGCGGGGTCCCTAAAAACATTCAGTACTTC. Its translation is CASSQRESTSGVPKNIQYF.

The chain joins TRBV5-1 to TRBJ2-7; TRBD1 aligns across 7 bases. The germline V gene encodes CDR1 SGHRS and CDR2 YFSETQ. This CDR3 contains 15 residues. V trimming: 2 bases; J trimming: 6 bases; junction bases outside the gene matches: 11. The CDR3 region has the DNA TGCGCCAGCAGCTTAAAGGGGGCTTCGAGCGGCGAGCAGTACTTC. Its protein is CASSLKGASSGEQYF.

There are many counts of this clonotype. V is TRBV6-2 or TRBV6-3 and J is TRBJ2-2; a possible D gene is TRBD1 (5 bases). Germline loops: CDR1 MNHEY, CDR2 SVGEGT. The CDR3 sequence is 14 residues long. The ends were cut back, 6 bases at V and 3 bases at J, with 11 bases in the middle. The CDR3 region is CASSRTTDTGELFF. The CDR3 DNA reads TGTGCCAGCAGCAGGACGACAGACACCGGGGAGCTGTTTTTT.

The genes are TRBV9 and TRBJ2-3; possible D gene TRBD2, 6 bases. Trimming cost V 2 bases and J 2 bases, with 12 bases left between them. Germline CDR1 is SGDLS and CDR2 is YYNGEE. This CDR3 region has 15 residues. The CDR3 region has the DNA TGTGCCAGCAGCGTTAGCGGTTCCCCCACAGATACGCAGTATTTT. Its translation: CASSVSGSPTDTQYF.

This clonotype has a count of ten or more. The J gene is TRBJ2-4, the V gene TRBV20-1; D uncertain. The CDR3 is made up of 14 amino acids. Per the germline V gene, CDR1 is DFQATT and CDR2 is SNEGSKA (reference sequence). The V end was cut by 6 bases, the J end by 0 bases, with 12 bases between. CDR3 in amino acids: CSALGSLAKNIQYF. As DNA, the CDR3 is TGCAGTGCACTCGGGTCCCTAGCCAAAAACATTCAGTACTTC.

The sample holds a few counts of this clonotype. V and J are TRBV7-2 and TRBJ1-4; 8 bases align to TRBD1. Germline-derived CDR1 and CDR2 are SGHTA and FQGNSA. CDR3 length: 15 amino acids. V shed 5 bases, J shed 5 bases, and the junction held 7 bases outside the gene matches. CDR3 nucleotide sequence: TGTGCCAGCAGCCCCCGACAGGGGCAAAATGAAAAACTGTTTTTT. It encodes CASSPRQGQNEKLFF.

The rearrangement links TRBV11-3 to TRBJ2-5; 9 bases are a match to TRBD1. Germline-derived CDR1 and CDR2 are SGHNT and YENEEA. This CDR3 comprises 15 residues. V lost 5 bases and J lost 4; bases outside the gene matches: 8. CDR3 DNA sequence: TGTGCCAGCAGCCTCGGACAGGGGTCGGGAGAGACCCAGTACTTC. This encodes CASSLGQGSGETQYF.